A selection of T cell receptor beta chains follows, all from one sample in a study of blood T cell repertoires in COVID-19. Libraries were prepared by immunoSEQ multiplex PCR; TCRdb keeps only in-frame clonotypes and omits some of them. The table records some 300,000 clones, roughly nine tenths of them present only once. The sample consisted of PBMCs or T cells enriched from blood (not recorded which). These receptor sequences come from a woman aged 40 to 49 who had recovered from COVID-19. Both conserved end residues are part of each CDR3. D genes are given only for firm matches. Only some rows state a clone size, as once, few, many or a class for expanded clones.

J,D,size,V,DNA,CDR3
TRBJ1-2,TRBD1,NA,TRBV5-5,TGTGCCAGCAGCTCTACCATCAATCAGGGGGCGCACGGCTACACCTTC,CASSSTINQGAHGYTF
TRBJ2-1,NA,few,TRBV11-2,TGTGCCAGCAGCCAAGGGGTACAGATTAAGCAGTTCTTC,CASSQGVQIKQFF
TRBJ1-1,NA,NA,TRBV19,TGTGCCAGTAGTATGATTGGGGGCTTGGGTGTAACTGAAGCTTTCTTT,CASSMIGGLGVTEAFF
TRBJ1-1,NA,NA,TRBV7-2,TGTGCCAGCAGCACCGGTGGGAGCACTGAAGCTTTCTTT,CASSTGGSTEAFF
TRBJ2-7,NA,NA,TRBV28,TGTGCCAGTACCGGTCAGGTCGACTACGAGCAGTACTTC,CASTGQVDYEQYF
TRBJ1-6,NA,NA,TRBV6-1,TGTGCCAGCAGTGAAGCTGGGGCAGGGGTAATAAATTCACCCCTCCACTTT,CASSEAGAGVINSPLHF
TRBJ1-2,TRBD1,NA,TRBV13,TGTGCCTATCAAAACAGGGGAGACTATGGCTACACCTTC,CAYQNRGDYGYTF
TRBJ1-2,TRBD1,NA,TRBV7-2,TGTGCCAGCAGCTGGGGACAGCCCTCGGGCTACACCTTC,CASSWGQPSGYTF
TRBJ1-3,TRBD1,NA,TRBV24-1,TGTGCCACCAGTGAGCGCGGGACAGGCCAACTCTCTGGAAACACCATATATTTT,CATSERGTGQLSGNTIYF
TRBJ2-5,NA,once,TRBV30,TGTGCCTGGAGCCCCTCAGAGACCCAGTACTTC,CAWSPSETQYF
TRBJ2-5,NA,NA,TRBV9,TGTGCCAGCAGCTTCCACCGGGGAGAGACCCAGTACTTC,CASSFHRGETQYF
TRBJ2-5,NA,once,TRBV20-1,TGCAGTGCTAGTCGAGGGGGAGAGACCCAGTACTTC,CSASRGGETQYF
TRBJ1-2,NA,NA,TRBV27,TGTGCCAGCAGTTTACGAGACACCGATCCCTATGGCTACACCTTC,CASSLRDTDPYGYTF
TRBJ2-3,TRBD2,NA,TRBV5-5,TGTGCCAGCATGGCGGTAGGACTAGCGGAAAGTAGTGGAGATACGCAGTATTTT,CASMAVGLAESSGDTQYF
TRBJ1-2,NA,NA,TRBV5-6,TGTGCCAGCAGCTTGAAGGGGGAGGGCTATGGCTACACCTTC,CASSLKGEGYGYTF
TRBJ1-1,TRBD1,NA,TRBV29-1,TGCAGCGTTTCTGGAACGCCGGGGACAGGGAACACTGAAGCTTTCTTT,CSVSGTPGTGNTEAFF
TRBJ1-1,NA,NA,TRBV2,TGTGCCAGCAGCGCCGGGACAACCACTGAAGCTTTCTTT,CASSAGTTTEAFF
TRBJ1-1,NA,NA,TRBV7-9,TGTGCCAGCAGCATACAGGGGAACACTGAAGCTTTCTTT,CASSIQGNTEAFF
TRBJ2-3,TRBD1,NA,TRBV5-4,TGTGCCAGCAGCCTCGGGACAGGCACAGATACGCAGTATTTT,CASSLGTGTDTQYF
TRBJ1-5,NA,NA,TRBV10-3,TGTGCCATCAGTGAGTCAGGCGGTCGACAGCCCCAGCATTTT,CAISESGGRQPQHF
TRBJ1-2,NA,few,TRBV19,TGTGCCAGTAGTCGGAGCCGACCAAACTATGGCTACACCTTC,CASSRSRPNYGYTF
TRBJ1-5,TRBD1,few,TRBV19,TGTGCCAGTAGTACGCAACAGGGGATCACTCAGCCCCAGCATTTT,CASSTQQGITQPQHF
TRBJ2-5,NA,NA,TRBV7-9,TGTGCCAGCAGCTTAGACAGGGCGGAGACCCAGTACTTC,CASSLDRAETQYF
TRBJ2-1,NA,NA,TRBV4-1,TGCGCCAGCAGCCGCGACAGCTACAATGAGCAGTTCTTC,CASSRDSYNEQFF
TRBJ1-4,NA,NA,TRBV4-1,TGCGCCAGCAGCCCCCGACAGAGTCTTGAAAAACTGTTTTTT,CASSPRQSLEKLFF
TRBJ1-6,TRBD1,NA,TRBV2,TGTGCCAGCAGTAGGACAGGGGATAATTCACCCCTCCACTTT,CASSRTGDNSPLHF
TRBJ2-5,NA,NA,TRBV29-1,TGCAGCGTTGCGTGGGGCCACCAAGAGACCCAGTACTTC,CSVAWGHQETQYF
TRBJ2-7,TRBD1,NA,TRBV15,TGTGCCACCAGCAGAGATAGGACAGGGGAGCAGTACTTC,CATSRDRTGEQYF
TRBJ2-7,TRBD1,few,TRBV19,TGTGCCAGCAGGGGACAGGGAGGCATTGACGAGCAGTACTTC,CASRGQGGIDEQYF
TRBJ1-3,NA,NA,TRBV19,TGTGCCAGTAATTCCGCCTACTCTGGAAACACCATATATTTT,CASNSAYSGNTIYF
TRBJ2-7,TRBD1,NA,TRBV5-1,TGCGCCAGCAGCGCAGCCGGGACAGGGGATGAGCAGTACTTC,CASSAAGTGDEQYF
TRBJ2-1,TRBD2,NA,TRBV29-1,TGCAGCGTTGATAGAGACCCGACTAGCGGGAGGGGTAATTACAATGAGCAGTTCTTC,CSVDRDPTSGRGNYNEQFF
TRBJ2-1,NA,NA,TRBV4-2,TGTGCCAGCAGCCATGAACCTAGTTCCTACAATGAGCAGTTCTTC,CASSHEPSSYNEQFF
TRBJ2-5,NA,NA,TRBV3-1/TRBV3-2,TGTGCCAGCAGCCCCCGGGGGAGCAGTGGGTGGGAGACCCAGTACTTC,CASSPRGSSGWETQYF
TRBJ1-5,TRBD1,NA,TRBV27,TGTGCCAGCAGGGGACAGGGGGCCCACCAGCCCCAGCATTTT,CASRGQGAHQPQHF
TRBJ1-5,NA,NA,TRBV5-8,TGTGCCAGCAGTTTACACCGGAGGGGCAATCAGCCCCAGCATTTT,CASSLHRRGNQPQHF
TRBJ1-2,NA,NA,TRBV5-5,TGTGCCAGCAGCTCCTCATTAACAGGGAACTATGGCTACACCTTC,CASSSSLTGNYGYTF
TRBJ1-1,NA,NA,TRBV19,TGTGCCAGTAGTATGAGCACGAACACTGAAGCTTTCTTT,CASSMSTNTEAFF
TRBJ1-3,NA,NA,TRBV6-5,TGTGCCAGCAGACAGGGTTTTGGTGGAAACACCATATATTTT,CASRQGFGGNTIYF
TRBJ2-3,NA,once,TRBV12-3/TRBV12-4,TGTGCCAGCAGTTTTCCAGGGGCAGATACGCAGTATTTT,CASSFPGADTQYF
TRBJ2-3,NA,NA,TRBV7-3,TGTGCCAGCAGCCCGGGGACTAGCACAGATACGCAGTATTTT,CASSPGTSTDTQYF
TRBJ1-6,TRBD1,NA,TRBV4-1,TGCGCCAGCAGCCAAGACGGGACAGGGTCGTTAAGCTCCTATAATTCACCCCTCCACTTT,CASSQDGTGSLSSYNSPLHF
TRBJ2-1,TRBD2,NA,TRBV3-1/TRBV3-2,TGTGCCAGCAGACGCAGCGGGGGGGCCGGGAATGAGCAGTTCTTC,CASRRSGGAGNEQFF
TRBJ2-4,NA,NA,TRBV5-1,TGCGCCAGCAGCTTGGGACTACAAAACATTCAGTACTTC,CASSLGLQNIQYF
TRBJ1-2,NA,NA,TRBV30,TGTGCCTGGAGCCGTTCTGGGGCCCCAAGGACCTATGGCTACACCTTC,CAWSRSGAPRTYGYTF
TRBJ1-6,NA,NA,TRBV2,TGTGCCAGCAGTGTTTGGGGGCGAGATTCACCCCTCCACTTT,CASSVWGRDSPLHF